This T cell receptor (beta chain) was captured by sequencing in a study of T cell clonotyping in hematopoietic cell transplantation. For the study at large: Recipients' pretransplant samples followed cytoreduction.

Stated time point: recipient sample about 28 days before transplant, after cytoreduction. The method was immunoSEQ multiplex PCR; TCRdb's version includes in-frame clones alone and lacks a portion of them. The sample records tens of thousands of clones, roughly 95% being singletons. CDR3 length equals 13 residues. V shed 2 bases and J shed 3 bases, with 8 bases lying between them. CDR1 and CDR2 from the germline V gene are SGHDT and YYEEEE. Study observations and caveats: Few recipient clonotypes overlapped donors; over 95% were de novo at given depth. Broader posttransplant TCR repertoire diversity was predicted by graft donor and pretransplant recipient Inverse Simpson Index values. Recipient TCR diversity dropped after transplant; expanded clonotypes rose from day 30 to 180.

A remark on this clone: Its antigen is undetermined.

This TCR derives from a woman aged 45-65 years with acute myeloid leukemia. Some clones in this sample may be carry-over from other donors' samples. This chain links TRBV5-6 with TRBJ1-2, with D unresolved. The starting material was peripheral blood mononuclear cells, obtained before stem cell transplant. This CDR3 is CASSLGSHYGYTF. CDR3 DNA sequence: TGTGCCAGCAGCTTAGGCAGTCACTATGGCTACACCTTC.